Sequencing of this TCR beta chain was carried out in a study of blood T cell repertoires in COVID-19. CDR1 is SGHRS and CDR2 is YFSETQ in the germline V gene. The V and J ends lost 2 bases and 5 bases respectively, with 20 bases between them. CDR3 length: 17 residues. Produced via immunoSEQ multiplex PCR; TCRdb's table is partial and in-frame only. The sample lists 150,000 to 200,000 clones; around 87% were seen once. The J gene is TRBJ2-1, the V gene TRBV5-1, with TRBD2 as a possible D gene (7 bases). Sequencing input: peripheral blood. The sequence was collected from an elderly woman in a cohort sampled during active or convalescent COVID-19. The CDR3 reads CASSLGLQGGGDNEQFF. The DNA for the CDR3 is TGCGCCAGCAGCTTAGGGTTACAGGGCGGGGGAGACAATGAGCAGTTCTTC. Full variable domain (missing parts from reference TRBV5-1 and TRBJ2-1): KAGVTQTPRYLIKTRGQQVTLSCSPISGHRSVSWYQQTPGQGLQFLFEYFSETQRNKGNFPGRFSGRQFSNSRSEMNVSTLELGDSALYLCASSLGLQGGGDNEQFFGPGTRLTVL.